This T cell receptor beta chain was recorded in a study of shared clonotypes between healthy human individuals. To note about this clone: One end of the junction does not line up with germline, which may come from a read error.

Germline V gene sequence: CDR1 SGHRS, CDR2 YFSETQ. The CDR3 extends over 14 amino acids. Clones were sequenced by immunoSEQ multiplex PCR, and TCRdb holds only the in-frame ones, with some missing. The table records fewer than 2.5 million clones, over 85% of them present only once. The source is a man younger than 30 in good health. Some clones in this sample may be carry-over from other donors' samples. The V and J genes are TRBV5-1 and TRBJ2-1; 11 bases are shared with TRBD2. The sequenced sample was naive CD4+ T cells from PBMCs. Sample subset: CD45RA+ positively selected. Written as DNA, the CDR3 is TGCGCCAGCAGCTCCGGAACACTAGCGGGAGAGGGCATCTTC. Its translation: CASSSGTLAGEGIF.